The rows below give T cell receptor beta chains drawn from one sample of a study of blood T cell repertoires in COVID-19. The assay was immunoSEQ multiplex PCR, and TCRdb's table has in-frame clones only and misses some. Here the sample spans roughly 330,000 clones, approximately 89% being singletons. Input material: PBMCs or T cells enriched from blood (not recorded which). The receptors originated from a woman in her twenties or thirties who had recovered from COVID-19. Both conserved end residues are part of each CDR3. D genes are given only for firm matches. Part of the rows lack a size; the others show once, few, many or a class for expanded clones.

v_gene: TRBV7-3; d_gene: TRBD2; abundance: .; j_gene: TRBJ2-1; CDR3aa: CASGIAGPQFF; CDR3nt: TGTGCCAGCGGAATAGCGGGGCCGCAGTTCTTC
v_gene: TRBV6-1; d_gene: .; abundance: .; j_gene: TRBJ1-5; CDR3aa: CASRERPSETRGGNQPQHF; CDR3nt: TGTGCCAGCAGGGAAAGGCCCTCTGAAACAAGGGGGGGGAACCAGCCCCAGCATTTT
v_gene: TRBV5-4; d_gene: .; abundance: .; j_gene: TRBJ1-5; CDR3aa: CASSPGVNQPQHF; CDR3nt: TGTGCCAGCAGTCCAGGGGTAAATCAGCCCCAGCATTTT
v_gene: TRBV9; d_gene: TRBD2; abundance: .; j_gene: TRBJ2-3; CDR3aa: CASSGGLAVSTDTQYF; CDR3nt: TGTGCCAGCAGCGGCGGACTAGCGGTTTCCACAGATACGCAGTATTTT
v_gene: TRBV9; d_gene: TRBD1; abundance: .; j_gene: TRBJ1-4; CDR3aa: CASSVTGGREKLFF; CDR3nt: TGTGCCAGCAGCGTAACAGGGGGCAGGGAAAAACTGTTTTTT
v_gene: TRBV10-3; d_gene: .; abundance: .; j_gene: TRBJ1-1; CDR3aa: CAISGEVIAEAFF; CDR3nt: TGTGCCATCAGTGGGGAGGTAATCGCTGAAGCTTTCTTT
v_gene: TRBV7-8; d_gene: TRBD2; abundance: .; j_gene: TRBJ2-1; CDR3aa: CASSLGSGGPTFSEQFF; CDR3nt: TGTGCCAGCAGCTTAGGAAGCGGGGGACCCACTTTTAGCGAGCAGTTCTTC
v_gene: TRBV1; d_gene: .; abundance: .; j_gene: TRBJ1-1; CDR3aa: CTSCSRQKNTEAFF; CDR3nt: TGCACCAGCTGCTCGAGACAGAAGAACACTGAAGCTTTCTTT
v_gene: TRBV4-1; d_gene: .; abundance: .; j_gene: TRBJ1-5; CDR3aa: CASSPPGQGLNSNQPQHF; CDR3nt: TGCGCCAGCAGCCCCCCGGGACAAGGACTTAATAGCAATCAGCCCCAGCATTTT
v_gene: TRBV4-1; d_gene: .; abundance: .; j_gene: TRBJ1-2; CDR3aa: CASSQLGRGARYGYTF; CDR3nt: TGCGCCAGCAGCCAATTGGGAAGGGGCGCAAGGTATGGCTACACCTTC
v_gene: TRBV3-1/TRBV3-2; d_gene: TRBD1; abundance: .; j_gene: TRBJ1-1; CDR3aa: CASSQDPFTGGWSTEAFF; CDR3nt: TGTGCCAGCAGCCAAGATCCCTTCACAGGGGGCTGGAGCACTGAAGCTTTCTTT
v_gene: TRBV7-2; d_gene: .; abundance: .; j_gene: TRBJ2-5; CDR3aa: CASSLVGGTLETQYF; CDR3nt: TGTGCCAGCAGCTTAGTCGGCGGGACTCTGGAGACCCAGTACTTC
v_gene: TRBV2; d_gene: TRBD1; abundance: .; j_gene: TRBJ1-6; CDR3aa: CASSGSTGVGSPLHF; CDR3nt: TGTGCCAGCAGTGGCTCCACAGGGGTGGGGTCACCCCTCCACTTT
v_gene: TRBV5-1; d_gene: TRBD2; abundance: .; j_gene: TRBJ2-1; CDR3aa: CASSGDGGVRFF; CDR3nt: TGCGCCAGCAGCGGAGACGGGGGGGTTCGGTTCTTC
v_gene: TRBV2; d_gene: .; abundance: .; j_gene: TRBJ2-3; CDR3aa: CASSEGMQGQTDTQYF; CDR3nt: TGTGCCAGCAGTGAAGGGATGCAGGGGCAGACAGATACGCAGTATTTT
v_gene: TRBV19; d_gene: TRBD1; abundance: .; j_gene: TRBJ1-5; CDR3aa: CASSLPGQGVAQPQHF; CDR3nt: TGTGCCAGTAGCCTACCGGGACAGGGGGTTGCTCAGCCCCAGCATTTT
v_gene: TRBV2; d_gene: TRBD1; abundance: .; j_gene: TRBJ1-6; CDR3aa: CASSGTGLSPLHF; CDR3nt: TGTGCCAGCAGTGGGACAGGGTTGTCACCCCTCCACTTT
v_gene: TRBV18; d_gene: .; abundance: .; j_gene: TRBJ1-4; CDR3aa: CASSPPTREKLFF; CDR3nt: TGTGCCAGCTCACCCCCGACACGGGAAAAACTGTTTTTT
v_gene: TRBV2; d_gene: .; abundance: .; j_gene: TRBJ2-7; CDR3aa: CASLWGPYEQYF; CDR3nt: TGTGCCAGCCTTTGGGGGCCATACGAGCAGTACTTC
v_gene: TRBV6-6; d_gene: .; abundance: .; j_gene: TRBJ1-5; CDR3aa: CASSLAPIQQPQHF; CDR3nt: TGTGCCAGCAGTTTGGCCCCCATCCAGCAGCCCCAGCATTTT
v_gene: TRBV3-1/TRBV3-2; d_gene: TRBD1; abundance: .; j_gene: TRBJ1-1; CDR3aa: CASSHRGLDTEAFF; CDR3nt: TGTGCCAGCAGTCACAGGGGTTTGGACACTGAAGCTTTCTTT
v_gene: TRBV6-5; d_gene: TRBD2; abundance: .; j_gene: TRBJ2-5; CDR3aa: CASSPLQGLVETQYF; CDR3nt: TGTGCCAGCAGCCCCCTGCAAGGACTAGTGGAGACCCAGTACTTC
v_gene: TRBV7-2; d_gene: TRBD1; abundance: .; j_gene: TRBJ1-2; CDR3aa: CASSLFGTDYGYTF; CDR3nt: TGTGCCAGCAGCTTATTCGGGACAGACTATGGCTACACCTTC
v_gene: TRBV13; d_gene: .; abundance: .; j_gene: TRBJ2-7; CDR3aa: CASSPRDWKYEQYF; CDR3nt: TGTGCCAGCAGTCCCCGGGACTGGAAGTACGAGCAGTACTTC
v_gene: TRBV7-8; d_gene: TRBD1; abundance: once; j_gene: TRBJ1-2; CDR3aa: CASSLEGQGYGYTF; CDR3nt: TGTGCCAGCAGCTTAGAGGGACAGGGATATGGCTACACCTTC
v_gene: TRBV27; d_gene: TRBD1; abundance: .; j_gene: TRBJ1-5; CDR3aa: CASSGQGYNQPQHF; CDR3nt: TGTGCCAGCAGCGGACAGGGGTACAATCAGCCCCAGCATTTT
v_gene: TRBV5-1; d_gene: .; abundance: .; j_gene: TRBJ2-7; CDR3aa: CASSLEGGSPYEQYF; CDR3nt: TGCGCCAGCAGCTTGGAAGGCGGAAGTCCCTACGAGCAGTACTTC
v_gene: TRBV6-2/TRBV6-3; d_gene: TRBD2; abundance: .; j_gene: TRBJ2-5; CDR3aa: CASSYIAGGRETQYF; CDR3nt: TGTGCCAGCAGTTACATAGCGGGGGGGCGGGAGACCCAGTACTTC
v_gene: TRBV7-6; d_gene: TRBD1; abundance: .; j_gene: TRBJ1-1; CDR3aa: CASSLVQGGLATEAFF; CDR3nt: TGTGCCAGCAGCTTAGTTCAGGGGGGACTCGCCACTGAAGCTTTCTTT